Listed below are T cell receptor beta chains from one sample, sequenced in a study of blood T cell repertoires in COVID-19. Generated by immunoSEQ multiplex PCR, the TCRdb table keeps only in-frame clones and is missing some. The sample carries some 450,000 clones, around 89% recorded once. Material for sequencing was peripheral blood. The receptor source for this set is a woman aged 50 to 65 with COVID-19, enrolled during active disease. The CDR3 runs from the conserved cysteine through the conserved F or W. The D gene is left open where the match is weak. Some rows have no size entry. The others give once, few or many, or a class for an expanded clone.

V	J	length	D	size	DNA	CDR3
TRBV5-1	TRBJ1-2	11	NA	NA	TGCGCCAGCAGCCCAGGTGATGGCTACACCTTC	CASSPGDGYTF
TRBV29-1	TRBJ1-4	17	TRBD1	NA	TGCAGCGTTTCGTTGTGGGACAGGGTATTCACTAATGAAAAACTGTTTTTT	CSVSLWDRVFTNEKLFF
TRBV5-1	TRBJ1-1	15	NA	NA	TGCGCCAGCAGCTTAGGCAGGTTCGGAAACACTGAAGCTTTCTTT	CASSLGRFGNTEAFF
TRBV5-1	TRBJ1-4	15	NA	NA	TGCGCCAGCAGCTTGGTGGCGGAACGAGGAGAAAAACTGTTTTTT	CASSLVAERGEKLFF
TRBV30	TRBJ2-7	17	TRBD2	NA	TGTGCCTGGAGTGGACTAGCGGGGGGCCGGAGCTCCTACGAGCAGTACTTC	CAWSGLAGGRSSYEQYF
TRBV27	TRBJ1-1	14	TRBD1	NA	TGTGCCAGCAATACTCAGGGGGTCGGGAATGAAGCTTTCTTT	CASNTQGVGNEAFF
TRBV13	TRBJ2-2	16	NA	NA	TGTGCCAGCAGCTTGGGCCGGGAACGAAACACCGGGGAGCTGTTTTTT	CASSLGRERNTGELFF
TRBV5-4	TRBJ1-6	14	NA	NA	TGTGCCAGCAGGGTAGACAACGAAGGTTCACCCCTCCACTTT	CASRVDNEGSPLHF
TRBV9	TRBJ2-1	14	TRBD1	few	TGTGCCAGCAGCGGGACAGGGAGCTACAATGAGCAGTTCTTC	CASSGTGSYNEQFF
TRBV5-4	TRBJ1-2	15	TRBD1	once	TGTGCCAGCAGCTTTAGGGACAGCGCCTACTATGGCTACACCTTC	CASSFRDSAYYGYTF
TRBV27	TRBJ2-3	13	TRBD2	NA	TGTGCCACGAGTCGGGGGGGACTTAATACGCAGTATTTT	CATSRGGLNTQYF
TRBV19	TRBJ2-1	13	NA	NA	TGTGCCAGTAGTACCCACCCCGGGGGTGAGCAGTTCTTC	CASSTHPGGEQFF